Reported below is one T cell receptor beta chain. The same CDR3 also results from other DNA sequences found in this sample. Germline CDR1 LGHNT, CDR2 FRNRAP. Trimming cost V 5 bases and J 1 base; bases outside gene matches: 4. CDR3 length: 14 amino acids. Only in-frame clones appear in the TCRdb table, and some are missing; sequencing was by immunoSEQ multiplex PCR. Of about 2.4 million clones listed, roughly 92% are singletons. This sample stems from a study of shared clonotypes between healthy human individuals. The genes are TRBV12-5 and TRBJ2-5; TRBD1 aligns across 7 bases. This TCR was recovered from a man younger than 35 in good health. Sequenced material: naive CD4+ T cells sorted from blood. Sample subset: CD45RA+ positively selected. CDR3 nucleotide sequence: TGTGCTAGTGGTCCCGGGACAGTCCAAGAGACCCAGTACTTC. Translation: CASGPGTVQETQYF.